The 10 T cell receptor beta chains reported below all come from one sample, sequenced in a study of blood T cells in healthy people across ages. Alongside a J-beta primer mix, a sample-barcoded 5' primer served in a second PCR lasting roughly 6 to 11 cycles. TCRdb reanalysed the 5' RACE reads using MiXCR and keeps one entry per CDR3 protein. The sample gives roughly 1.9 million distinct CDR3 sequences, roughly two fifths of which show up once; approximately 22% is in the top ten. Sequencing used blood. These receptors were obtained from a human donor in good health.

In regard to this clonotype: It is likely a read error, because the conserved phenylalanine at the end of the CDR3 is missing. The chain joins TRBV5-1 to TRBJ2-3; 7 nucleotides line up with TRBD2. CDR1 and CDR2 from the germline V gene are SGHRS and YFSETQ. With 5 bases clipped from V and 4 bases from J, the junction kept 7 bases outside the gene matches. The CDR3 sequence is 14 residues long. DNA for the CDR3: TGCGCCAGCAGACCCAGCGGGGAGGCAGATACGCAGTATTTG. Translation gives CASRPSGEADTQYL.

This chain joins TRBV13 and TRBJ2-1; 14 bases match TRBD2. The V gene's germline CDR1 is PRHDT and CDR2 FYEKMQ (reference sequence). The CDR3 spans 20 residues. The ends lost 5 bases at V and 1 base at J; junction bases unmatched: 13. The DNA for the CDR3 is TGTGCCAGCAGCCCTGAGGAAGGGACTAGCGGGGGCCTTTCCTACAATGAGCAGTTCTTC. It yields the protein CASSPEEGTSGGLSYNEQFF.

This clonotype was observed a few times. CDR3 loop: CASSFRPANYGYTF. CDR3 sequence (DNA): TGTGCCAGCAGCTTCCGCCCAGCTAACTATGGCTACACCTTC. The chain is built from TRBV7-2 and TRBJ1-2; no definite D call. Germline CDR1 is SGHTA and CDR2 is FQGNSA. The CDR3 runs 14 residues. The germline V and J ends were trimmed by 3 bases and 0 bases, with 8 bases remaining between them.

This clonotype turned up a few times. The rearrangement joins TRBV29-1 to TRBJ2-3, with 11 bases that match TRBD2. Germline loops: CDR1 SQVTM, CDR2 ANQGSEA. This CDR3 is built from 15 residues. V was pared by 4 bases and J by 5 bases, with 8 bases of the junction left unmatched. CDR3 nucleotides: TGCAGCGTTGTCCGGACTAGCGGGCGACAAGATACGCAGTATTTT. Its protein is CSVVRTSGRQDTQYF.

The chain couples TRBV28 to TRBJ1-5; D not certain. The CDR3 contains 15 residues. Germline CDR1 is MDHEN and CDR2 is SYDVKM. V was trimmed by 7 bases and J by 0 bases, leaving 13 bases between them. DNA for the CDR3: TGTGCCAGCACCCAACTGATGCATAGCAATCAGCCCCAGCATTTT. As protein: CASTQLMHSNQPQHF.

V is TRBV6-6 and J is TRBJ1-5; TRBD1 matches at 7 bases. CDR3 size: 13 residues. Trimming cost V 6 bases and J 9 bases; bases outside gene matches: 8. Germline-derived CDR1 and CDR2 are MNHNY and SVGAGI (reference sequence). The CDR3 sequence: CASRDRASGPQHF. In DNA, the CDR3 is TGTGCCAGCAGAGACAGGGCCTCGGGGCCCCAGCATTTT.

The chain combines TRBV2 with TRBJ1-1, with 7 bases identical to TRBD1. The germline gives CDR1 SNHLY, CDR2 FYNNEI. This CDR3 has 15 residues. After removal of 5 bases from V and 4 bases from J, the junction contained 10 bases not matched to a gene. In DNA, the CDR3 is TGTGCCAGCAGTTCACAGGGGACGTCGGGCACTGAAGCTTTCTTT. Translating gives CASSSQGTSGTEAFF. Drawing the rest from reference TRBV2 and TRBJ1-1, the complete variable domain is EPEVTQTPSHQVTQMGQEVILRCVPISNHLYFYWYRQILGQKVEFLVSFYNNEISEKSEIFDDQFSVERPDGSNFTLKIRSTKLEDSAMYFCASSSQGTSGTEAFFGQGTRLTVV.

V gene TRBV2 combines with J gene TRBJ2-7; 7 bases match TRBD2. Germline V gene data show CDR1 as SNHLY and CDR2 as FYNNEI. The CDR3 runs 14 residues. With 6 bases clipped from V and 3 bases from J, the junction kept 8 bases outside the gene matches. CDR3 sequence reads: CASRYSGDCYEQYF. Written as DNA, the CDR3 is TGTGCCAGCAGGTACAGCGGGGATTGCTACGAGCAGTACTTC.

This clonotype was seen only a few times. This rearrangement joins TRBV3-1 to TRBJ2-6; D uncertain. CDR1 is LGHDT and CDR2 is YNNKEL in the germline V gene (reference sequence). Trimming took 1 base from V and 10 from J, leaving 11 bases between them. The CDR3 length is 14 residues. DNA for the CDR3: TGTGCCAGCAGCCAAGGATCCGAAGTGAACGTCCTGACTTTC. Protein: CASSQGSEVNVLTF.

The CDR3 sequence: CASSQDIQGYNEQFF. Written as DNA, the CDR3 is TGCGCCAGCAGCCAAGATATACAGGGATACAATGAGCAGTTCTTC. The rearrangement joins TRBV4-3 to TRBJ2-1, with D possibly being TRBD1 (6 bases). Deletions cut 0 bases from V and 4 bases from J, with 10 bases between. Per germline, CDR1 LGHNA and CDR2 YSLEER. The CDR3 spans 15 residues.